The 15 T cell receptor beta chains given below trace back to one sample, sequenced in a study of siplizumab effects on memory and regulatory T cells. The data were produced by immunoSEQ multiplex PCR, yet TCRdb's version contains in-frame clones alone and is incomplete. The sample carries approximately 94,000 clones, approximately 91% recorded once. Sequenced sample: CD4+ T cells sorted from blood. These receptors came from a human donor in good health.

The V call is TRBV6-1, the J call TRBJ2-7; TRBD1 might be the D (6 bases). The V and J ends lost 2 bases and 3 bases respectively, with 20 bases between them. The germline V gene has CDR1 MNHNS and CDR2 SASEGT. This CDR3 contains 17 residues. CDR3 nucleotide sequence: TGTGCCAGCAGTGAATATTCAAGATGGCAGGGGAGCTACGAGCAGTACTTC. Translated, it gives CASSEYSRWQGSYEQYF.

The genes are TRBV2 and TRBJ1-1; no clear D. Trimming shortened V by 7 bases and J by 2 bases, and 11 bases separated the two germline ends. CDR1 is SNHLY, CDR2 FYNNEI, per germline. This CDR3 comprises 13 residues. Here the CDR3 DNA reads TGTGCCAGCACCACGGGCTCCAACACTGAAGCTTTCTTT. It specifies CASTTGSNTEAFF.

This sequence joins TRBV28 and TRBJ2-1; TRBD2 might be the D (6 bases). The CDR3 has 13 residues. Germline assignment: CDR1 MDHEN and CDR2 SYDVKM. Between the trimmed V and J ends, which lost 7 bases and 7 bases, there was a span of 14 bases. The CDR3 DNA sequence: TGTGCCAGCATTGCTGCGGGGCCAAATGAGCAGTTCTTC. Residues: CASIAAGPNEQFF.

V gene TRBV7-5 combines with J gene TRBJ2-6; the tabulated D call, TRBD1, remains unverified against the DNA. TRBV7-5 is assigned pseudogene status. CDR3 length equals 15 residues. The chain's CDR3 is CVRRGTSSGANVLTF. The DNA for the CDR3 is TGTGTCAGAAGGGGGACAAGCTCTGGGGCCAACGTCCTGACTTTC.

The J gene is TRBJ1-5, the V gene TRBV28; TRBD1 agrees at 8 bases. Germline CDR1 is MDHEN and CDR2 is SYDVKM. J was trimmed by 0 bases and V by 7 bases; bases with no gene match: 5. This CDR3 contains 15 residues. The CDR3 coding sequence is TGTGCCAGCATGACAGGGGCCTATAGCAATCAGCCCCAGCATTTT. Its translation: CASMTGAYSNQPQHF. Full variable domain (rest looked up from reference TRBV28 and TRBJ1-5): DVKVTQSSRYLVKRTGEKVFLECVQDMDHENMFWYRQDPGLGLRLIYFSYDVKMKEKGDIPEGYSVSREKKERFSLILESASTNQTSMYLCASMTGAYSNQPQHFGDGTRLSIL.

CDR3: CASSSLDRENQPQHF. The CDR3 DNA is TGTGCCAGCAGCTCCCTGGACAGGGAAAATCAGCCCCAGCATTTT. The chain joins TRBV5-5 to TRBJ1-5; TRBD1 agrees at 8 bases. J gave up 4 bases and V 3 bases, and 6 bases lay outside the gene matches. Germline-derived CDR1 and CDR2 are SGHKS and YYEKEE (reference sequence). The CDR3 consists of 15 residues.

This clone appeared once. V is TRBV2 and J is TRBJ2-2; the match to TRBD2 covers 8 bases. V was clipped by 7 bases and J by 6 bases; unmatched bases: 7. CDR1 is SNHLY and CDR2 is FYNNEI in the germline V gene. This CDR3 contains 14 residues. CDR3 DNA sequence: TGTGCCAGCAAGGCTAGCGGGTTGGCCGGGGAGCTGTTTTTT. It is translated as CASKASGLAGELFF.

This clone was seen more than once but under ten times. This rearrangement joins TRBV18 to TRBJ2-1, with 14 nucleotides matching TRBD2. J gave up 12 bases and V 0 bases, and 4 bases lay outside the gene matches. Germline CDR1 and CDR2: KGHSH and LQKENI. The CDR3 is 15 residues long. The chain's CDR3 is CASSPPGLAGDWQFF. CDR3 bases: TGTGCCAGCTCACCACCGGGACTAGCGGGGGATTGGCAGTTCTTC.

The chain recombines TRBV25-1 with TRBJ2-5, with D perhaps TRBD1 or TRBD2 (7 bases each). The CDR3 consists of 15 residues. The germline V gene encodes CDR1 MGHDK and CDR2 SYGVNS. Trimming pared 6 bases from V and 5 bases from J, leaving 19 bases between. The DNA of the CDR3 is TGTGCCAGCAGCACTCCCAGGGGGGGCCCGGAGACCCAGTACTTC. It specifies CASSTPRGGPETQYF. Together with reference TRBV25-1 and TRBJ2-5, the CDR3 gives the full variable domain: EADIYQTPRYLVIGTGKKITLECSQTMGHDKMYWYQQDPGMELHLIHYSYGVNSTEKGDLSSESTVSRIRTEHFPLTLESARPSHTSQYLCASSTPRGGPETQYFGPGTRLLVL.

The V gene is TRBV6-5, the J gene TRBJ1-5; tentatively, D is TRBD1 (5 bases). Trimming removed 6 bases at V and 6 bases at J, with 18 bases between. Germline CDR1 MNHEY, CDR2 SVGAGI. The CDR3 spans 15 residues. The CDR3, as DNA: TGTGCCAGCAGGTCCGGGACGGGTAGGGCTCAGCCCCAGCATTTT. It yields the protein CASRSGTGRAQPQHF.

The chain couples TRBV2 to TRBJ2-1; 7 bases are a match to TRBD1. In germline, CDR1 is SNHLY, CDR2 FYNNEI. The CDR3 runs 16 residues. Trimming removed 5 bases from V and 0 bases from J; junction bases left unmatched: 7. The chain's CDR3 is CASSRQGLSSYNEQFF. CDR3 sequence (DNA): TGTGCCAGCAGTCGACAGGGCCTAAGCTCCTACAATGAGCAGTTCTTC. The whole variable domain, remainder taken from reference TRBV2 and TRBJ2-1, is EPEVTQTPSHQVTQMGQEVILRCVPISNHLYFYWYRQILGQKVEFLVSFYNNEISEKSEIFDDQFSVERPDGSNFTLKIRSTKLEDSAMYFCASSRQGLSSYNEQFFGPGTRLTVL.

The CDR3: CASSFPGPLHF. In DNA form, the CDR3 reads TGTGCCAGCAGCTTCCCCGGTCCCCTCCACTTT. The chain is built from TRBV5-5 and TRBJ1-6; the D is unclear. Germline V lookup: CDR1 SGHKS, CDR2 YYEKEE (reference sequence). Between the trimmed V and J ends, which lost 2 bases and 13 bases, there was a span of 7 bases. The CDR3 sequence is 11 residues long.

The chain uses TRBV7-9 and TRBJ1-2; 9 nucleotides agree with TRBD1. The CDR3 covers 13 residues. J lost 8 bases, V lost 5 bases, and 6 bases had no gene match. Germline values: CDR1 SEHNR, CDR2 FQNEAQ (reference sequence). CDR3: CASSNRTGEGYTF. In DNA, the CDR3 is TGTGCCAGCAGCAATAGGACAGGGGAAGGCTACACCTTC.

The chain has TRBV15 and TRBJ1-3, with D uncertain. V was cut by 0 bases and J by 2 bases, with 5 bases left in between. Germline V lookup: CDR1 LNHNV, CDR2 YYDKDF (reference sequence). The CDR3 has 14 residues. CDR3 residues: CATSRETTGNTIYF. In nucleotides, the CDR3 is TGTGCCACCAGCAGAGAGACTACTGGAAACACCATATATTTT.

The chain uses TRBV30 and TRBJ1-2; D not resolved. The V gene's germline CDR1 is GTSNPN and CDR2 SVGIG (reference sequence). There are 13 residues in the CDR3. The V end was cut by 4 bases, the J end by 2 bases, with 11 bases between. CDR3 DNA sequence: TGTGCCTGGACGGCCGGAAAGAACTATGGCTACACCTTC. This sequence encodes CAWTAGKNYGYTF.